This TCR beta chain was identified during a study of blood T cell repertoires in COVID-19. Authors' analysis steps: The authors estimated nucleated cell counts from reference gene primer amplification. Produced via immunoSEQ multiplex PCR; TCRdb's table is partial and in-frame only. D and trimming come from the DNA, and the V and J calls and clone size come from that table. The sample comprises some 420,000 clones, approximately 92% of which are singletons, and around 1.1% rests with the top ten. In terms of age and location, participants ranged from roughly 18 to 95 years and lived in about 25 US areas. Cohort 3 recovered donors had two negative PCRs, clearance, or symptom resolution. Sequencing was done on a sample of PBMCs or T cells enriched from blood (not recorded which). This receptor was taken from a man younger than 45 who had recovered from COVID-19.

CDR3 loop: CAWSTGLGNTIYF. The DNA for the CDR3 is TGTGCCTGGTCCACAGGGTTGGGAAACACCATATATTTT. The chain joins TRBV30 to TRBJ1-3, with D maybe TRBD1 (6 bases). The V end lost 5 bases, the J end lost 4 bases, and 12 bases lay between the germline ends. Germline CDR1 and CDR2: GTSNPN and SVGIG (reference sequence). This CDR3 has 13 amino acids.